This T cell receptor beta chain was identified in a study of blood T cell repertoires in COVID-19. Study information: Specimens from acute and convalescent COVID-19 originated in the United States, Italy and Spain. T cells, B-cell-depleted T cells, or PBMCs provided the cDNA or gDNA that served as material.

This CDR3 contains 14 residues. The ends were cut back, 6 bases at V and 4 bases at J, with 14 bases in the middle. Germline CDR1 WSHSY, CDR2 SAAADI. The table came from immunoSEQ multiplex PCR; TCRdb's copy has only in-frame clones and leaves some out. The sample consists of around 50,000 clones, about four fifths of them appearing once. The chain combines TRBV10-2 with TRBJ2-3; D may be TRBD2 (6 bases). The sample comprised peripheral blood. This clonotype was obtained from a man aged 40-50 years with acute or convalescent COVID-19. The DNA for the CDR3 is TGCGCCAGCAGCCAAGGGACTTCATCAGATACGCAGTATTTT. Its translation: CASSQGTSSDTQYF.